Below are 30 T cell receptor beta chains sequenced from a single sample in a study of cytomegalovirus exposure and HLA in healthy donors. The study ran its PCR with 60 Vbeta and 13 Jbeta primers. The protocol was immunoSEQ multiplex PCR, while the TCRdb copy is restricted to in-frame clones and leaves out a portion. The sample carries 180,000 or so clones, approximately 85% recorded once. The sample comprised PBMCs. The receptors were sampled from a man aged 18 to 35 in good health and CMV-seropositive.

The CDR3 DNA sequence: TGCGCCAGCAGCCAAGATGTTGCAGGGTTTAATCAGCCCCAGCATTTT. As protein: CASSQDVAGFNQPQHF. V gene TRBV4-3 combines with J gene TRBJ1-5; D is perhaps TRBD1 (5 bases). Germline V CDR1 and CDR2: LGHNA, YSLEER. V lost 0 bases and J lost 4, with 13 bases in between. The CDR3 consists of 16 residues.

The chain has TRBV14 and TRBJ1-3; D gene ambiguous. This CDR3 region has 15 residues. The V gene's germline CDR1 is SGHDN and CDR2 FVKESK. Deletions cut 1 base from V and 3 bases from J, with 10 bases between. CDR3 in DNA: TGTGCCAGCAGCCAAGCGGCGGTTTTTGGAAACACCATATATTTT. Its protein product is CASSQAAVFGNTIYF.

The chain recombines TRBV5-4 with TRBJ2-3, with D tentatively TRBD2 (5 bases). CDR3 length equals 16 residues. V lost 4 bases to trimming and J lost 0 bases, with 15 bases between them. Germline V CDR1 and CDR2: SGHNT, YYREEE (reference sequence). The CDR3 sequence: CASSPDSRTSTDTQYF. CDR3 DNA: TGTGCCAGCAGCCCGGATAGCCGGACTAGCACAGATACGCAGTATTTT.

The chain combines TRBV11-2 with TRBJ1-1; no reliable D call. V was cut by 4 bases and J by 2 bases, with 11 bases left in between. The CDR3 spans 14 residues. Germline assignment: CDR1 SGHAT and CDR2 FQNNGV. The CDR3 nucleotides are TGTGCCAGCAGCTACTCCAGACAAAACACTGAAGCTTTCTTT. Translated, it gives CASSYSRQNTEAFF.

This clone showed up just once. V gene TRBV9 combines with J gene TRBJ1-6; a weak D match, TRBD1 (6 bases). The CDR3 contains 16 residues. Germline V gene data show CDR1 as SGDLS and CDR2 as YYNGEE. Trimming removed 4 bases at V and 8 bases at J, with 19 bases between. CDR3 protein: CASSRSVGGGDSPLHF. The CDR3 DNA follows: TGTGCCAGCAGCCGAAGCGTAGGGGGAGGGGATTCACCCCTCCACTTT.

The chain carries TRBV5-1 and TRBJ1-1; no definite D call. The CDR3 covers 14 residues. Per the germline V gene, CDR1 is SGHRS and CDR2 is YFSETQ. V lost 6 bases and J 2 bases, leaving 14 bases between the germline ends. The CDR3, as DNA: TGCGCCAGCATGGAGGCAGCGGCCAACACTGAAGCTTTCTTT. Its protein is CASMEAAANTEAFF.

The V and J genes are TRBV7-9 and TRBJ2-1, with D possibly being TRBD2 (5 bases). The germline gives CDR1 SEHNR, CDR2 FQNEAQ (reference sequence). The CDR3 has 14 residues. V shed 5 bases and J shed 5 bases, with 13 bases lying between them. CDR3 loop: CASSENAGHNEQFF. CDR3 nucleotides: TGTGCCAGCAGCGAAAACGCGGGTCACAATGAGCAGTTCTTC.

J is TRBJ2-3 and V is TRBV2; 16 bases fit TRBD2. The CDR3 spans 16 residues. In germline, CDR1 is SNHLY, CDR2 FYNNEI. After removal of 6 bases from V and 5 bases from J, the junction contained 5 bases not matched to a gene. As DNA, the CDR3 is TGTGCCAGCAGCCCGGGACTAGCGGGGGGGATAGATACGCAGTATTTT. This sequence encodes CASSPGLAGGIDTQYF.

V is TRBV7-9 and J is TRBJ1-3, with D tentatively TRBD1 (6 bases). V lost 5 bases, J lost 4 bases, and 9 bases lay in between. CDR3 length: 13 amino acids. Germline lookup yields CDR1 SEHNR and CDR2 FQNEAQ (reference sequence). The CDR3 region has the DNA TGTGCCAGCAGCCCCGACAGGGGAAACACCATATATTTT. It translates to CASSPDRGNTIYF.

The chain carries TRBV5-1 and TRBJ2-2; a possible D gene is TRBD2 (6 bases). V was shortened by 0 bases and J by 6 bases, with 15 bases between the two germline ends. The CDR3 runs to 16 residues. The V gene's germline CDR1 is SGHRS and CDR2 YFSETQ. In DNA, the CDR3 is TGCGCCAGCAGCTTGGTAGGGTTGGCTAGCGCCGGGGAGCTGTTTTTT. This translates into CASSLVGLASAGELFF.

This sequence joins TRBV5-4 and TRBJ2-3, with D perhaps matching TRBD2 (5 bases). Trimming left V 1 base short and J 2 bases short, with 11 bases between. The CDR3 extends over 15 amino acids. Germline V gene data show CDR1 as SGHNT and CDR2 as YYREEE (reference sequence). The CDR3 protein is CASSLYTGNTDTQYF. CDR3 sequence (DNA): TGTGCCAGCAGCTTGTATACGGGGAACACAGATACGCAGTATTTT.

This rearrangement joins TRBV15 to TRBJ2-3; D not resolved. Germline-derived CDR1 and CDR2 are LNHNV and YYDKDF (reference sequence). The length of the CDR3 is 12 residues. V lost 4 bases to trimming and J lost 1 base, with 3 bases between them. The CDR3 DNA reads TGTGCCACCAGCATAGGCACAGATACGCAGTATTTT. This translates into CATSIGTDTQYF.

This chain links TRBV5-4 with TRBJ1-5; D gene unclear. From germline, CDR1 is SGHNT and CDR2 YYREEE (reference sequence). The V gene lost 4 bases and the J gene lost 2 bases, with 13 bases spanning the gap. CDR3 length: 15 residues. CDR3 sequence: CASSVRPRGNQPQHF. In DNA form, the CDR3 reads TGTGCCAGCAGCGTCAGACCGCGGGGCAATCAGCCCCAGCATTTT.

The V and J genes are TRBV15 and TRBJ2-1; 7 bases agree with TRBD1. The CDR3 is 16 amino acids. V lost 3 bases and J lost 1; bases outside the gene matches: 6. Germline CDR1 is LNHNV and CDR2 is YYDKDF (reference sequence). The CDR3 protein is CATSSKGAESYNEQFF. The CDR3 DNA sequence: TGTGCCACCAGCAGTAAGGGGGCGGAGTCCTACAATGAGCAGTTCTTC.

This chain joins TRBV11-2 and TRBJ2-2; TRBD2 agrees at 12 bases. This CDR3 comprises 15 residues. The V and J ends lost 5 bases and 7 bases, in that order; junction bases with no gene match: 5. Germline V CDR1 and CDR2: SGHAT, FQNNGV. The CDR3 region is CASSRLAGVGGELFF. As DNA, the CDR3 is TGTGCCAGCAGCAGACTAGCGGGGGTGGGCGGGGAGCTGTTTTTT.

The V and J genes are TRBV19 and TRBJ1-2; 8 positions agree with TRBD1. Per germline, CDR1 LNHDA and CDR2 SQIVND (reference sequence). Trimming at V came to 3 bases and at J to 7 bases, leaving 4 bases not matched to a gene. CDR3 size: 13 residues. The CDR3 coding sequence is TGTGCCAGTAGTATGACAGGGGAGCCTGGCTACACCTTC. Translating it yields CASSMTGEPGYTF.

This chain joins TRBV9 and TRBJ2-3; 7 positions match TRBD1. Looked up from germline, CDR1 is SGDLS and CDR2 is YYNGEE. V lost 0 bases and J lost 8; bases outside the gene matches: 9. There are 15 residues in the CDR3. The CDR3 DNA reads TGTGCCAGCAGCGTAGCCCCTGACAGGGAAGGTACGCAGTATTTT. Translated, it gives CASSVAPDREGTQYF.

This rearrangement joins TRBV5-4 to TRBJ2-5; no clear D gene. The end of the DNA aligns better with TRBJ2-7, so the J call may be wrong. The CDR3 totals 13 residues. Germline CDR1 is SGHNT and CDR2 is YYREEE (reference sequence). The CDR3 protein is CASSGSGSYEQYF. As DNA, the CDR3 is TGTGCCAGCAGTGGTTCAGGTTCCTACGAGCAGTACTTC.

The J gene is TRBJ1-1, the V gene TRBV6-4; D is unresolved. This CDR3 spans 16 amino acids. Germline V gene sequence: CDR1 MRHNA, CDR2 SNTAGT. Trimming pared 0 bases from V and 10 bases from J, leaving 21 bases between. DNA of the CDR3: TGTGCCAGCAGTGACTCAGACCTAGCGGCACCGGTGACAGCTTTCTTT. Translating it yields CASSDSDLAAPVTAFF.

The V call is TRBV5-6, the J call TRBJ1-2; D is ambiguous. This CDR3 has 14 amino acids. V was clipped by 0 bases and J by 9 bases, with 15 bases between them. Germline V gene sequence: CDR1 SGHDT, CDR2 YYEEEE. Written as DNA, the CDR3 is TGTGCCAGCAGCTTGGTCGTACCCGCTATGAGCTACACCTTC. As protein: CASSLVVPAMSYTF.

J is TRBJ2-7 and V is TRBV4-1; maybe TRBD2 (5 bases). CDR3 length: 15 residues. CDR1 is MGHRA, CDR2 YSYEKL, per germline. Trimming took 0 bases from V and 3 from J, leaving 12 bases between them. CDR3 DNA sequence: TGCGCCAGCAGCCAAGATGTCGGACTCTACTACGAGCAGTACTTC. This codes for CASSQDVGLYYEQYF.

The genes are TRBV25-1 and TRBJ2-3; 9 bases agree with TRBD1. The CDR3 loop spans 15 amino acids. Germline CDR1 and CDR2: MGHDK and SYGVNS. With 3 bases clipped from V and 3 bases from J, the junction kept 4 bases outside the gene matches. CDR3 bases: TGTGCCAGCAGTGACCCCGGACAGGGGACAGATACGCAGTATTTT. It specifies CASSDPGQGTDTQYF.

The chain has TRBV5-4 and TRBJ2-7; 9 bases are a match to TRBD2. V dropped 0 bases and J dropped 9; count of bases not matched to a gene: 10. In germline, CDR1 is SGHNT, CDR2 YYREEE (reference sequence). The CDR3 has 15 residues. The DNA for the CDR3 is TGTGCCAGCAGCTTGGATCTAGCGGGGTTTAGCGGGCAGTACTTC. Translated: CASSLDLAGFSGQYF. Drawing the rest from reference TRBV5-4 and TRBJ2-7, the complete variable domain is ETGVTQSPTHLIKTRGQQVTLRCSSQSGHNTVSWYQQALGQGPQFIFQYYREEENGRGNFPPRFSGLQFPNYSSELNVNALELDDSALYLCASSLDLAGFSGQYFGPGTRLTVT.

This clone has a handful of counts. The chain recombines TRBV19 with TRBJ1-1; no firm D call. Between the trimmed V and J ends, which lost 8 bases and 2 bases, there was a span of 12 bases. The germline V gene has CDR1 LNHDA and CDR2 SQIVND (reference sequence). The CDR3 is made up of 13 amino acids. The CDR3 coding sequence is TGTGCCAGTTCCCCGTGGAGAAACACTGAAGCTTTCTTT. Its translation is CASSPWRNTEAFF.

The chain recombines TRBV4-3 with TRBJ2-7; 10 nucleotides agree with TRBD1. This CDR3 has 17 residues. The germline V gene has CDR1 LGHNA and CDR2 YSLEER. V was clipped by 0 bases and J by 5 bases; unmatched bases: 10. The DNA for the CDR3 is TGCGCCAGCAGCCAAGATCTTGAGGGACAGGGGACCAACGAGCAGTACTTC. It encodes CASSQDLEGQGTNEQYF.

The V gene is TRBV6-5, the J gene TRBJ2-5, with TRBD2 matching over 7 bases. The V gene end was trimmed by 8 bases and the J gene end by 4 bases; junction bases not matched to a gene: 10. Looked up from germline, CDR1 is MNHEY and CDR2 is SVGAGI. The CDR3 is made up of 14 amino acids. CDR3 residues: CASGRGGLGETQYF. Written as DNA, the CDR3 is TGTGCCAGCGGTCGCGGGGGTCTGGGAGAGACCCAGTACTTC.

This chain links TRBV5-4 with TRBJ2-7; no firm D call. The V gene lost 0 bases and the J gene lost 7 bases, with 8 bases spanning the gap. Looked up from germline, CDR1 is SGHNT and CDR2 is YYREEE (reference sequence). The CDR3 extends over 12 amino acids. CDR3 protein: CASSLVSEEQYF. CDR3 nucleotides: TGTGCCAGCAGCTTGGTTTCAGAAGAGCAGTACTTC.

V usage is TRBV5-1 and J usage is TRBJ2-7, with 11 nucleotides matching TRBD2. CDR1 SGHRS and CDR2 YFSETQ come from the germline V gene. Germline trimming cut 0 bases from V and 0 bases from J; bases unmatched to any gene: 2. The CDR3 runs 16 residues. The CDR3 DNA is TGCGCCAGCAGCTTGGGACTAGCGGGGCTCTCCTACGAGCAGTACTTC. As protein: CASSLGLAGLSYEQYF.

This chain connects TRBV19 to TRBJ2-2; possibly TRBD1 for D (6 bases). Trimming left V 5 bases short and J 4 bases short, with 20 bases between. CDR3 length: 17 amino acids. Per germline, CDR1 LNHDA and CDR2 SQIVND (reference sequence). In nucleotides, the CDR3 is TGTGCCAGTAGTTTTTGGGGGCTGCGGGCGGGCACCGGGGAGCTGTTTTTT. This codes for CASSFWGLRAGTGELFF.

This clone occurred a few times. At one end, the junction sequence differs from germline, possibly due to a read error. This chain joins TRBV5-1 and TRBJ2-6; TRBD1 might be the D (6 bases). The germline V gene encodes CDR1 SGHRS and CDR2 YFSETQ. The CDR3 sequence is 17 residues long. CDR3 region: CASNLEQGLSGANVLTF. The CDR3 DNA is TGCGCCAGCAACTTGGAACAGGGCCTCTCTGGGGCCAACGTCCTGACTTTC.